The rows below give T cell receptor beta chains drawn from one sample of a study of a mutant IDH1 vaccine in newly diagnosed glioma. Libraries were prepared by immunoSEQ multiplex PCR; TCRdb keeps only in-frame clonotypes and omits some of them. The data show approximately 35,000 clones, around nine tenths seen once. These receptors' antigens are unknown. The starting material was PBMCs, obtained from a glioma patient whose treatment included an IDH1 peptide vaccine. These receptors were taken from a woman aged 35 to 49 with glioma. Both conserved end residues are part of each CDR3. D genes are given only for firm matches. A row's size may be missing; if present it is once, few, many or a size class.

j_gene	v_gene	abundance	d_gene	CDR3nt	CDR3aa
TRBJ1-5	TRBV6-1	.	.	TGTGCCAGCAGTGAAGGAGGGACATTCAATCAGCCCCAGCATTTT	CASSEGGTFNQPQHF
TRBJ1-1	TRBV7-8	.	.	TGTGCCAGCGGACGGCCGCCGGGGACGAACACTGAAGCTTTCTTT	CASGRPPGTNTEAFF
TRBJ1-2	TRBV5-6	.	.	TGTGCCAGCAGCTTGGCGAGGGTATGGAACTATGGCTACACCTTC	CASSLARVWNYGYTF
TRBJ2-7	TRBV29-1	.	TRBD1	TGCAGCGTTATCCCGCAAGGCAGGGGGAACGAGCAGTACTTC	CSVIPQGRGNEQYF
TRBJ2-4	TRBV2	.	TRBD1	TGTGCCAGCAGTGAAAGGGGACAGGTTGGAAACATTCAGTACTTC	CASSERGQVGNIQYF
TRBJ2-1	TRBV5-1	.	.	TGCGCCAGCAGCTTGGGAGGGGGGATGTCCTACAATGAGCAGTTCTTC	CASSLGGGMSYNEQFF
TRBJ1-5	TRBV19	.	TRBD1	TGTGCCACTACGGACAGGGGAAATCAGCCCCAGCATTTT	CATTDRGNQPQHF
TRBJ1-5	TRBV1	.	.	TGCACCAGCAGCCAAGTCGGGTCGGCTAGCAATCAGCCCCAGCATTTT	CTSSQVGSASNQPQHF
TRBJ2-3	TRBV5-4	.	.	TGTGCCAGCAGCTTGGTGCGGGGTGGTGGTGGAGATACGCAGTATTTT	CASSLVRGGGGDTQYF
TRBJ2-7	TRBV19	.	.	TGTGCCAGTAGTCCAACCACTAGTTTGCTGACCTACGAGCAGTACTTC	CASSPTTSLLTYEQYF
TRBJ2-1	TRBV29-1	.	.	TGCAGCGTTGCCGATACGGGACACAGAGGAGAGCAGTTCTTC	CSVADTGHRGEQFF
TRBJ1-3	TRBV6-5	once	.	TGTGCCAGCAGCTCAGGCTTTTCCGGGGGAAACACCATATATTTT	CASSSGFSGGNTIYF
TRBJ1-1	TRBV7-6	.	TRBD1	TGTGCCAGCAGCATCTCCGGGACAGGGTCTGAAGCTTTCTTT	CASSISGTGSEAFF
TRBJ2-5	TRBV30	.	.	TGTGCCTGGAGTGTACAGCTTCTAGGGCCGGCGACCCAGTACTTC	CAWSVQLLGPATQYF
TRBJ1-1	TRBV6-5	.	TRBD1	TGTGCCAGCAGCAGACAGGGGGAAGCTTTCTTT	CASSRQGEAFF
TRBJ2-2	TRBV21-1	.	.	TGTGCCAGCATCCTCCGAGACAGGGATCCCACCGGGGAGCTGTTTTTT	CASILRDRDPTGELFF
TRBJ1-1	TRBV7-9	.	.	TGTGCCAGCAGCTCGGGAGGTGAAGCTTTCTTT	CASSSGGEAFF
TRBJ2-2	TRBV7-7	.	.	TGTGCTAGCAGCCTATTACCGGCCGCCAGGGGGAACACCGGGGAGCTGTTTTTT	CASSLLPAARGNTGELFF
TRBJ2-7	TRBV7-2	.	.	TGTGCCAGCAGCTTAGCGCTCAGGGTCTACGAGCAGTACTTC	CASSLALRVYEQYF
TRBJ2-7	TRBV2	.	TRBD1	TGTGCCAGCAGTGAAGGTGGACAGGGTACATTTTACGAGCAGTACTTC	CASSEGGQGTFYEQYF
TRBJ1-3	TRBV4-2	.	.	TGTGCCAGCAGCCAATCTGCTATTTATCGGGACCGATATTTT	CASSQSAIYRDRYF
TRBJ1-2	TRBV6-1	.	.	TGTGCCAGCAGTGACAGGCGGGGCTACACCTTC	CASSDRRGYTF